This T cell receptor beta chain was recovered during a study of blood T cell repertoires in COVID-19. Across the study: Whether acute or convalescent, the COVID-19 samples came from the United States, Italy and Spain. The cDNA or gDNA used as material had been derived from T cells, B-cell-depleted T cells, or PBMCs.

The V and J ends lost 1 base and 1 base respectively, with 8 bases between them. The germline CDR1 and CDR2 sequences are SGHKS and YYEKEE (reference sequence). This CDR3 is built from 14 residues. Authors' analysis steps: Amplification from reference gene primers served as the basis for estimated nucleated cell counts. Clones were sequenced by immunoSEQ multiplex PCR, and TCRdb holds only the in-frame ones, with some missing. V and J calls plus clone size are reproduced from that table; the DNA served to infer D and trimming. The sample holds some 120,000 clones, around 87% seen once. This TCR was sampled from a man in his fifties with acute or convalescent COVID-19. The sequenced sample was peripheral blood. The V call is TRBV5-5, the J call TRBJ2-5; D gene unclear. The CDR3 coding sequence is TGTGCCAGCAGCTTGTTTCGCGGCCAAGAGACCCAGTACTTC. Translated: CASSLFRGQETQYF. The complete variable domain, with remaining parts taken from reference TRBV5-5 and TRBJ2-5, reads DAGVTQSPTHLIKTRGQQVTLRCSPISGHKSVSWYQQVLGQGPQFIFQYYEKEERGRGNFPDRFSARQFPNYSSELNVNALLLGDSALYLCASSLFRGQETQYFGPGTRLLVL.